The next 3 T cell receptor beta chains were all read from a single sample in a study of T cell responses to AZD1222 COVID-19 vaccine. Assay used: immunoSEQ multiplex PCR; TCRdb lists only in-frame clones, some missing. The data hold more than 85,000 clones, with around 92% observed a single time. Sample: peripheral blood, taken on day 0 of AZD1222 vaccination. The receptors originated from an adult in good health.

Here the CDR3 DNA reads TGTGCCAGCAGCGAACGGACAGGGAGGGTAAATGAGCAGTTCTTC. It specifies CASSERTGRVNEQFF. The chain recombines TRBV9 with TRBJ2-1; D is perhaps TRBD1 (8 bases). Germline V gene sequence: CDR1 SGDLS, CDR2 YYNGEE. Trimming removed 3 bases at V and 7 bases at J, with 17 bases between. The CDR3 spans 15 residues. Looking up the rest from reference TRBV9 and TRBJ2-1 gives the full variable domain: DSGVTQTPKHLITATGQRVTLRCSPRSGDLSVYWYQQSLDQGLQFLIQYYNGEERAKGNILERFSAQQFPDLHSELNLSSLELGDSALYFCASSERTGRVNEQFFGPGTRLTVL.

The rearrangement uses TRBV7-9 and TRBJ1-5; D not resolved. V lost 5 bases and J 4 bases, leaving 6 bases between the germline ends. CDR3 size: 12 residues. CDR1 is SEHNR and CDR2 is FQNEAQ in the germline V gene (reference sequence). CDR3 bases: TGTGCCAGCAGCCGAGGAAATCAGCCCCAGCATTTT. Its translation: CASSRGNQPQHF.

The V and J genes are TRBV28 and TRBJ1-1, with D uncertain. CDR1 and CDR2 from the germline V gene are MDHEN and SYDVKM. The CDR3 totals 14 residues. V gave up 2 bases and J gave up 5 bases, with 12 bases separating them. The CDR3 sequence: CASSLDARWTEAFF. CDR3 DNA: TGTGCCAGCAGTTTAGATGCCCGTTGGACTGAAGCTTTCTTT.